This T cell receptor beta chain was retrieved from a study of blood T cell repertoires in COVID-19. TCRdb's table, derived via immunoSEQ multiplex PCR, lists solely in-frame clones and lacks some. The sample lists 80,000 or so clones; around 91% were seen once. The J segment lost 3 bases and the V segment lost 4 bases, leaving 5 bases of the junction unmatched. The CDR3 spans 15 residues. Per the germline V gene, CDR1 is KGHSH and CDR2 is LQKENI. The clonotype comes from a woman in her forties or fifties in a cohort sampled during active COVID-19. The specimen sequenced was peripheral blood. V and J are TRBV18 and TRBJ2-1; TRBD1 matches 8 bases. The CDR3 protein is CASSLGQAIYNEQFF. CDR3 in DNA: TGTGCCAGCTCACTGGGACAGGCGATCTACAATGAGCAGTTCTTC.